This T cell receptor beta chain emerged from a study of immune heterogeneity within non-small cell lung tumors. By share of the sample, this clonotype is medium-sized. Germline assignment: CDR1 KGHSH and CDR2 LQKENI. V was clipped by 2 bases and J by 5 bases, with 16 bases between them. The CDR3 runs 15 residues. It was with 32 V and 13 J primers that multiplex PCR amplified TCR beta CDR3. MiXCR, applied by TCRdb to the multiplex PCR reads, yields one record per CDR3 protein. The sample has approximately 3,000 distinct CDR3 sequences; about 25% are singletons. Template material for each sample was 550 to 700 ng of bulk tumor genomic DNA. Each primary tumor yielded several biopsies, collected far apart from one another at surgery. Enrolled individuals presented with untreated, newly diagnosed non-small cell lung cancer and received curative surgery.

The specimen sequenced was lung tumor tissue. This rearrangement joins TRBV18 to TRBJ2-7; D possibly matches TRBD1 or TRBD2 (5 bases each). The sequence was obtained from a female donor with non-small cell lung cancer. CDR3 amino acids: CASSPSRGREHEQYF. DNA for the CDR3: TGTGCCAGCTCACCATCAAGGGGTCGGGAACACGAGCAGTACTTC.